The 4 T cell receptor beta chains below all came from one sample that was sequenced in a study of shared clonotypes between healthy human individuals. Measured with immunoSEQ multiplex PCR; TCRdb has only the in-frame clones, and not every one. The sample lists 730,000 or so clones, about two thirds occurring once. The specimen sequenced was memory CD4+ T cells sorted from blood. Noted subset: CD45RA-negative fraction. Receptors were obtained from a woman in her twenties or thirties in good health.

Concerning this clone: This same CDR3 is encoded by further DNA sequences in the sample. The V call is TRBV28, the J call TRBJ1-5, with D unclear. The V end was cut by 1 base, the J end by 4 bases, with 5 bases between. Germline V gene data show CDR1 as MDHEN and CDR2 as SYDVKM. The CDR3 runs to 13 residues. This chain's CDR3 is CASSLLVNQPQHF. CDR3 in DNA: TGTGCCAGCAGTTTATTAGTGAATCAGCCCCAGCATTTT.

This chain uses TRBV28 with TRBJ2-1; 10 bases align to TRBD2. From germline, CDR1 is MDHEN and CDR2 SYDVKM. J was trimmed by 7 bases and V by 5 bases; bases with no gene match: 8. The CDR3 has 15 amino acids. CDR3 in DNA: TGTGCCAGCAGTCCGGGACTAGCGTTCACGAATGAGCAGTTCTTC. Protein product: CASSPGLAFTNEQFF.

This clone was picked up a small number of times. The rearrangement joins TRBV7-9 to TRBJ1-6, with TRBD1 matching over 8 bases. This CDR3 contains 13 residues. The germline CDR1 and CDR2 sequences are SEHNR and FQNEAQ (reference sequence). V lost 10 bases, J lost 4 bases, and 3 bases stayed unmatched. Here the CDR3 reads CAIDRGYNSPLHF. DNA of the CDR3: TGTGCCATCGACAGGGGTTATAATTCACCCCTCCACTTT.

This chain joins TRBV10-3 and TRBJ1-3; D possibly corresponds to TRBD1 (6 bases). V dropped 10 bases and J dropped 4 bases, with 11 bases sitting between them. This CDR3 region has 12 residues. Germline CDR1 and CDR2: ENHRY and SYGVKD. The CDR3 DNA sequence: TGTGCCAGTAAACAGGGCGGAAACACCATATATTTT. Translated: CASKQGGNTIYF.